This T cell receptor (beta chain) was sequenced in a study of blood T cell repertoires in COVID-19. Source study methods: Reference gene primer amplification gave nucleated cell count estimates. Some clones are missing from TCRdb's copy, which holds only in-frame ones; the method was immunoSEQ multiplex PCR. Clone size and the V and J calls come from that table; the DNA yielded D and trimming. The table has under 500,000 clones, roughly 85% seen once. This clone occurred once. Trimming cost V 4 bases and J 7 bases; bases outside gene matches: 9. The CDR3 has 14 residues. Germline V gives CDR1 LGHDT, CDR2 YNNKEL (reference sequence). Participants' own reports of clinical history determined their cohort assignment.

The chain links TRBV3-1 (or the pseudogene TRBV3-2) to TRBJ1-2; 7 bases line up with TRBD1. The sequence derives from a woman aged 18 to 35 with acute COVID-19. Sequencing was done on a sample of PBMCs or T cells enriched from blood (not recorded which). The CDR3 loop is CASSPQTGHGGYTF. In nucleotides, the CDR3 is TGTGCCAGCAGCCCTCAGACAGGGCACGGTGGCTACACCTTC.